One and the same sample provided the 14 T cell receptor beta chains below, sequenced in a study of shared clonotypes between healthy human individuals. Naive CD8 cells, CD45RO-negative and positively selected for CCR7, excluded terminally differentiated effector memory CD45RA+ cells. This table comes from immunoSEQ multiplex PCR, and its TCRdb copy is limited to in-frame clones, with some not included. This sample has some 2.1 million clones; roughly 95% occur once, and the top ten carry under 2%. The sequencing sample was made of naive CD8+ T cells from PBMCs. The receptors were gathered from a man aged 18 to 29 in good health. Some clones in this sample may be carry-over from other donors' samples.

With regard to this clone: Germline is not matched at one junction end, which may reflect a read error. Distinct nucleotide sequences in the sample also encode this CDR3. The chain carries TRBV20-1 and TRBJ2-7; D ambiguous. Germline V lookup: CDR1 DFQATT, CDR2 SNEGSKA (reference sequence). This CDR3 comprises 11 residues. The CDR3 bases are TGCAGTGCTCGAGAAACCTACGAGCAGTACTTC. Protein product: CSARETYEQYF.

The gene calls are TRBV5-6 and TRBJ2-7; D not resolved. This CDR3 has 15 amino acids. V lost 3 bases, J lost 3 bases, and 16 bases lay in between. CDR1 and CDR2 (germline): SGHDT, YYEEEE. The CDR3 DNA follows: TGTGCCAGCAGCTGGTTTGTTGTAGGAGACTACGAGCAGTACTTC. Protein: CASSWFVVGDYEQYF.

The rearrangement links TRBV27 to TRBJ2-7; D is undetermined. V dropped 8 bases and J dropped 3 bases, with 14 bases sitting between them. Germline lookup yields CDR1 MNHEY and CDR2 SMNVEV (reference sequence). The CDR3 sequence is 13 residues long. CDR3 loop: CASGPGYHYEQYF. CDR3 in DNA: TGTGCCAGCGGACCGGGTTATCACTACGAGCAGTACTTC.

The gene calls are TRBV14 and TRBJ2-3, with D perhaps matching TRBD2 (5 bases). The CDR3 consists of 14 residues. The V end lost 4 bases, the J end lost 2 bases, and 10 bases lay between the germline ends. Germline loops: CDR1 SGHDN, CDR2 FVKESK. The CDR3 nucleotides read TGTGCCAGCAGCCCCTGGACTTACACAGATACGCAGTATTTT. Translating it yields CASSPWTYTDTQYF.

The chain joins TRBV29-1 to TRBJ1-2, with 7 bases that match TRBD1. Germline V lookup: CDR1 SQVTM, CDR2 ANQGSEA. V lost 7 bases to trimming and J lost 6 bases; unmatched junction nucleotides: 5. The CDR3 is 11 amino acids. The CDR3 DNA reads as TGCAGCGCGGAAACAGGGGATGGCTACACCTTC. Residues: CSAETGDGYTF.

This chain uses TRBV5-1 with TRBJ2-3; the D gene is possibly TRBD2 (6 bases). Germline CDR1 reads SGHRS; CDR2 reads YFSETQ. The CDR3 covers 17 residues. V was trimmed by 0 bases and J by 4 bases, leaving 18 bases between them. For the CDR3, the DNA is TGCGCCAGCAGCTTGGCCGAGCGGGCCCATCTATCAGATACGCAGTATTTT. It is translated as CASSLAERAHLSDTQYF.

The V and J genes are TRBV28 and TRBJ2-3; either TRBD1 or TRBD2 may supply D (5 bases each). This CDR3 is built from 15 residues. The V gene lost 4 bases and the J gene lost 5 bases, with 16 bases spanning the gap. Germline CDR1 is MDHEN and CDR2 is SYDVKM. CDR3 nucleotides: TGTGCCAGCAGTTCGGGCGGGCAGGGTAGAGATACGCAGTATTTT. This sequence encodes CASSSGGQGRDTQYF.

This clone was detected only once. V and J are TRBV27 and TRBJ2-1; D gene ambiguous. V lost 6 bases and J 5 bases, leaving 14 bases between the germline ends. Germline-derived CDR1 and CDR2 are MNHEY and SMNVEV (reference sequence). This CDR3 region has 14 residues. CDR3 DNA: TGTGCCAGCAGACTCCTCACGCCAAACAATGAGCAGTTCTTC. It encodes CASRLLTPNNEQFF.

This CDR3 reads CASGGGATGELFF. CDR3 in DNA: TGTGCCAGCGGCGGGGGCGCGACCGGGGAGCTGTTTTTT. V is TRBV7-9 and J is TRBJ2-2; possible D gene TRBD2, 7 bases. The CDR3 has 13 amino acids. Looked up from germline, CDR1 is SEHNR and CDR2 is FQNEAQ (reference sequence). The V and J ends lost 8 bases and 5 bases respectively, with 12 bases between them.

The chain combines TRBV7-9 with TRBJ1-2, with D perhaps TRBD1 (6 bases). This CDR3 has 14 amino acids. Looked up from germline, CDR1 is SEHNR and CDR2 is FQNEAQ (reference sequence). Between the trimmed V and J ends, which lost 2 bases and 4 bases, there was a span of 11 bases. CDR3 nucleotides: TGTGCCAGCAGCTTAAGTGAGGGGGGCTATGGCTACACCTTC. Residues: CASSLSEGGYGYTF.

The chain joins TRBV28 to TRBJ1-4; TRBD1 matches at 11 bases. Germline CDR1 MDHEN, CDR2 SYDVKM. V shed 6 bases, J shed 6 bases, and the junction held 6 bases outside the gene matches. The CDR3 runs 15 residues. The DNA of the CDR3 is TGTGCCAGCAGGAGCCGGACAGGGGGCTATGAAAAACTGTTTTTT. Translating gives CASRSRTGGYEKLFF.

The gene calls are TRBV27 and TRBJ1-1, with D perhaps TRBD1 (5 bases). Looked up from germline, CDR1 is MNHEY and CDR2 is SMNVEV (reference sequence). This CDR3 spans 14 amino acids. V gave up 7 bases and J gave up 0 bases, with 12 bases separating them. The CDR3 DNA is TGTGCCAGCAATATGAGGGGCTTGAACACTGAAGCTTTCTTT. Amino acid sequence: CASNMRGLNTEAFF.

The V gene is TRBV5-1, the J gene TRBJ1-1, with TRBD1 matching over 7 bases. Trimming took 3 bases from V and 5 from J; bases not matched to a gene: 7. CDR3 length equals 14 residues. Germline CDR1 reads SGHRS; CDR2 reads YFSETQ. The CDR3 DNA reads TGCGCCAGCAGCTGGAGTGCAGGGGGAACTGAAGCTTTCTTT. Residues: CASSWSAGGTEAFF.

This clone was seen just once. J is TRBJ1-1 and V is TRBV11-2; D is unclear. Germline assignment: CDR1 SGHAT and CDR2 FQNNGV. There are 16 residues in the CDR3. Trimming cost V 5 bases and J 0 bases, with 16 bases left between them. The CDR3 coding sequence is TGTGCCAGCAGCCCGGGGAGCGTGGACTTGAACACTGAAGCTTTCTTT. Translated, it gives CASSPGSVDLNTEAFF.